The 9 T cell receptor beta chains below were found in one sample sequenced in a study of blood T cell repertoires in COVID-19. Method: immunoSEQ multiplex PCR; TCRdb's copy keeps in-frame clones and lacks some. The sample records around 150,000 clones, roughly 93% being singletons. The sample comprised peripheral blood. Receptor source: a woman between 45 and 60 years old with acute or convalescent COVID-19.

This sequence joins TRBV10-3 and TRBJ2-6; possibly TRBD1 for D (5 bases). CDR1 is ENHRY, CDR2 SYGVKD, per germline. CDR3 length equals 14 residues. Trimming pared 6 bases from V and 2 bases from J, leaving 8 bases between. CDR3 sequence: CAIRPDTGANVLTF. CDR3 bases: TGTGCCATCAGGCCGGACACTGGGGCCAACGTCCTGACTTTC.

The chain has TRBV11-2 and TRBJ1-1; D is unresolved. The CDR3 consists of 13 residues. Trimming left V 5 bases short and J 6 bases short, with 13 bases between. The germline gives CDR1 SGHAT, CDR2 FQNNGV. The CDR3 sequence is CASSRVWGAEAFF. Here the CDR3 DNA reads TGTGCCAGCAGCCGCGTGTGGGGAGCTGAAGCTTTCTTT.

The chain couples TRBV4-1 to TRBJ1-1, with D hard to call. Per the germline V gene, CDR1 is MGHRA and CDR2 is YSYEKL. Trimming took 3 bases from V and 5 from J, leaving 7 bases between them. CDR3 length: 12 residues. The CDR3 DNA follows: TGCGCCAGCAGCCATCTCGGGACTGAAGCTTTCTTT. Its translation: CASSHLGTEAFF.

J is TRBJ1-5 and V is TRBV15; D possibly corresponds to TRBD1 (5 bases). This CDR3 has 16 amino acids. Germline CDR1 reads LNHNV; CDR2 reads YYDKDF (reference sequence). V was pared by 0 bases and J by 4 bases, with 13 bases between. The CDR3 region is CATSRDSTDGNQPQHF. The CDR3 DNA reads TGTGCCACCAGCAGAGATTCGACAGATGGGAATCAGCCCCAGCATTTT.

The CDR3 here is CASSPSGSFNEQFF. The CDR3, as DNA: TGCGCCAGCAGCCCGAGCGGGAGCTTCAATGAGCAGTTCTTC. The rearrangement links TRBV4-1 to TRBJ2-1, with 8 bases aligning to TRBD2. Looked up from germline, CDR1 is MGHRA and CDR2 is YSYEKL. The CDR3 is 14 residues long. After removal of 4 bases from V and 6 bases from J, the junction contained 5 bases not matched to a gene.

CDR3 nucleotide sequence: TGTGCCAGCAGCGTATCCGCTGGGACAACGAACACCGGGGAGCTGTTTTTT. Its protein product is CASSVSAGTTNTGELFF. The chain links TRBV9 to TRBJ2-2, with a possible D match to TRBD1 (6 bases). The CDR3 has 17 amino acids. Germline CDR1 and CDR2: SGDLS and YYNGEE. V gave up 1 base and J gave up 0 bases, with 13 bases separating them.

The chain recombines TRBV6-6 with TRBJ1-1; TRBD1 aligns across 8 bases. The CDR3 covers 13 residues. Germline CDR1 and CDR2: MNHNY and SVGAGI (reference sequence). With 8 bases clipped from V and 1 base from J, the junction kept 3 bases outside the gene matches. Written as DNA, the CDR3 is TGTGCCAGCCTAGACAGGGGGAACACTGAAGCTTTCTTT. Protein sequence: CASLDRGNTEAFF.

V gene TRBV15 combines with J gene TRBJ2-3; TRBD2 aligns across 8 bases. The germline V gene encodes CDR1 LNHNV and CDR2 YYDKDF (reference sequence). V lost 1 base, J lost 5 bases, and 8 bases stayed unmatched. CDR3 size: 16 residues. In nucleotides, the CDR3 is TGTGCCACCAGCAGAGCAGGACGGGAGGGCGAAGATACGCAGTATTTT. This sequence encodes CATSRAGREGEDTQYF.

This chain links TRBV11-2 with TRBJ2-4, with 11 bases fitting TRBD2. Trimming took 8 bases from V and 9 from J; bases not matched to a gene: 9. The CDR3 has 14 residues. CDR1 is SGHAT, CDR2 FQNNGV, per germline. CDR3 sequence (DNA): TGTGCCAGCGCCTTAGCGGGAGGGCTCGTCATTCAGTACTTC. Amino acids: CASALAGGLVIQYF.